This entry features one TCR beta chain sequence. Per the original data handling: From reference gene primer amplification, estimates of nucleated cell counts were derived. Sequencing used immunoSEQ multiplex PCR; TCRdb keeps in-frame clones, though not all of them. V, J and clone size reflect that table, while D and trimming were determined from the DNA. Among about 110,000 clones listed, over 60% were seen once. V was clipped by 0 bases and J by 6 bases, with 10 bases between them. Germline V CDR1 and CDR2: SGHTA, FQGNSA. CDR3 length: 14 amino acids. This sample stems from a study of blood T cell repertoires in COVID-19. At the level of the study: The cDNA or gDNA used as material had been derived from T cells, B-cell-depleted T cells, or PBMCs.

The J gene is TRBJ2-3, the V gene TRBV7-2; D not certain. The specimen was peripheral blood. The clonotype comes from a woman aged 80 or older with acute or convalescent COVID-19. CDR3 DNA sequence: TGTGCCAGCAGCTTAGCGCGACACGCCGATACGCAGTATTTT. This encodes CASSLARHADTQYF.